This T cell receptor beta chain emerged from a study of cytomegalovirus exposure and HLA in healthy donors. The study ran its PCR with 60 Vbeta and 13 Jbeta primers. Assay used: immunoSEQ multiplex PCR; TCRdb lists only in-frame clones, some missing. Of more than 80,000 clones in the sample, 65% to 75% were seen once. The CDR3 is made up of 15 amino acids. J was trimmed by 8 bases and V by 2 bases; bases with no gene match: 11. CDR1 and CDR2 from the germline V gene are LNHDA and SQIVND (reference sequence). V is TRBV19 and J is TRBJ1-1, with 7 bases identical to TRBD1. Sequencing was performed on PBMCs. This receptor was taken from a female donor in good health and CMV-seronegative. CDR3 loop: CASSIRGGAGVEAFF. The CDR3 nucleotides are TGTGCCAGTAGTATACGAGGGGGCGCAGGGGTAGAAGCTTTCTTT.